Listed below are T cell receptor beta chains from one sample, sequenced in a study of identical twins. TCRdb passed the 5' RACE reads through MiXCR, listing each CDR3 protein once. The table has 600,000 to 800,000 distinct CDR3 sequences, around 20% seen once; the top ten hold 4.3%. Separately, the same data were catalogued under a study of T cells expressing NK-cell markers.

Sequenced: PBMCs. Receptors were obtained from a young woman in good health. Each CDR3 is given with its conserved first and last residue. A D gene is named only where the DNA matches it firmly. Clone size is stated in some rows and not others, as once, few, many or a class when expanded.

>.|TRBJ1-2|TRBD1|TRBV20-1
TGCAGTGCTACCCTCGGGACAGGGGGCAAAAGCTACACCTTC
CSATLGTGGKSYTF
>few|TRBJ2-7|TRBD1|TRBV27
TGTGCCAGCAGTTTTGACAGGGCGAGCTCCTACGAGCAGTACTTC
CASSFDRASSYEQYF
>.|TRBJ2-3|TRBD2|TRBV18
TGTGCCAGCTCGAGCGGGGCCGGCGATACGCAGTATTTT
CASSSGAGDTQYF
>many|TRBJ1-3|.|TRBV6-1
TGTGCCAGCAGCGCCGGCGACAGCTCTGGAAACACCATATATTTT
CASSAGDSSGNTIYF
>few|TRBJ1-1|.|TRBV12-3/TRBV12-4
TGTGCCAGCAGAACCGGGACAACCAATGAAGCTTTCTTT
CASRTGTTNEAFF
>.|TRBJ2-5|.|TRBV10-3
TGTGCCATCAGTGAGTCGGACCACCGGGGGACCCAGTACTTC
CAISESDHRGTQYF
>.|TRBJ2-2|.|TRBV29-1
TGCAGCGTATTGTTCTCCGGGGAGCTGTTTTTT
CSVLFSGELFF
>few|TRBJ2-1|TRBD2|TRBV5-1
TGCGCCAGCAGCTTGGGGGGGAGCGGGGGCCCAGGGAATGAGCAGTTCTTC
CASSLGGSGGPGNEQFF
>.|TRBJ1-1|.|TRBV5-4
TGTGCCAGCAGCCGAGGAGGAGGGGACACTGAAGCTTTCTTT
CASSRGGGDTEAFF
>.|TRBJ1-1|.|TRBV9
TGTGCCAGCAGCGTAGCTAGGGGGGCTGACACTGAAGCTTTCTTT
CASSVARGADTEAFF
>few|TRBJ1-2|TRBD1|TRBV10-3
TGTGCCATCAGCACAGGGGGGAACTATGGCTACACCTTC
CAISTGGNYGYTF
>.|TRBJ2-7|TRBD1|TRBV2
TGTGCCAGCCGATACAGGGGGGAGCAGTACTTC
CASRYRGEQYF
>few|TRBJ1-1|.|TRBV5-1
TGCGCCAGCAGCTCGGGGACGACGGACACTGAAGCTTTCTTT
CASSSGTTDTEAFF